The table lists the clone carrying this TCR beta chain with a few counts. Its antigen is not known. This specimen belongs to a study of identical twins. Findings of the study overall: Insertions were reduced in abundant cord blood beta clonotypes but not in memory repertoires. Because invariant MAIT and iNKT cells could be present, zero-insertion analyses could be partly confounded. Surplus twin overlap in beta out-of-frame sequences was less pronounced.

MiXCR was run by TCRdb on the 5' RACE reads, yielding one entry per CDR3 protein. The sample has about 890,000 distinct CDR3 sequences, roughly 12% seen once. The length of the CDR3 is 14 residues. Trimming removed 5 bases at V and 4 bases at J, with 15 bases between. The germline V gene has CDR1 MGHDK and CDR2 SYGVNS. This sample was shared with a second study, whose subject was yellow fever vaccine responses in identical twins.

The sequencing sample was made of PBMCs. The source of this sequence is a woman aged 18-35 years in good health. The chain has TRBV25-1 and TRBJ2-7; D might be TRBD1 or TRBD2, each matching 5 bases. The CDR3 DNA sequence: TGTGCCAGCAGTAAAAGGGACCCTCCTTACGAGCAGTACTTC. Translated: CASSKRDPPYEQYF.